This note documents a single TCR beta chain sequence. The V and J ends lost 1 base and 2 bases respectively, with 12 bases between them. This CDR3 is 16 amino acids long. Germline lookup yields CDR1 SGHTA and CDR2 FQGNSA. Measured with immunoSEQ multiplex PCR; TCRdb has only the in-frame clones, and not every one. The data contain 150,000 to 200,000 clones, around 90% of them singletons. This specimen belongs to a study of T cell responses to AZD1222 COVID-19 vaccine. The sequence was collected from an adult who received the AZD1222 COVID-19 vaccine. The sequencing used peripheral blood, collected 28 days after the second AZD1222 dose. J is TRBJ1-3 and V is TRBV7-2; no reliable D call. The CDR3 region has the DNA TGTGCCAGCAGCTTAGGAGGGTCCATGGCTGGAAACACCATATATTTT. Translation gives CASSLGGSMAGNTIYF.